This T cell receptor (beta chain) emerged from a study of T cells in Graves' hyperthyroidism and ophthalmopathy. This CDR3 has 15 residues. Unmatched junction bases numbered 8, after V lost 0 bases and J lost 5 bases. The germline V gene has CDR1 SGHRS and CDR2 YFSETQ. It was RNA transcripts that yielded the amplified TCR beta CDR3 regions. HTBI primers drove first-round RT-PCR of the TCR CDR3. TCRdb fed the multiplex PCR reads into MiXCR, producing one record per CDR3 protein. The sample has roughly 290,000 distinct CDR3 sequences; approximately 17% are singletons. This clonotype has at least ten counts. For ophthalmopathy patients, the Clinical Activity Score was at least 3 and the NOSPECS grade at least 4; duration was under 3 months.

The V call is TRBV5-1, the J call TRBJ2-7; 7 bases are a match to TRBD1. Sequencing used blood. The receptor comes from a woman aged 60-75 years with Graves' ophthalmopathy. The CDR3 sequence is CASSLVVTGRNEQYF. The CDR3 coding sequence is TGCGCCAGCAGCTTGGTTGTGACAGGGAGAAACGAGCAGTACTTC. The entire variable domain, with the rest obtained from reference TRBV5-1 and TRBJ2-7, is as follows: KAGVTQTPRYLIKTRGQQVTLSCSPISGHRSVSWYQQTPGQGLQFLFEYFSETQRNKGNFPGRFSGRQFSNSRSEMNVSTLELGDSALYLCASSLVVTGRNEQYFGPGTRLTVT.